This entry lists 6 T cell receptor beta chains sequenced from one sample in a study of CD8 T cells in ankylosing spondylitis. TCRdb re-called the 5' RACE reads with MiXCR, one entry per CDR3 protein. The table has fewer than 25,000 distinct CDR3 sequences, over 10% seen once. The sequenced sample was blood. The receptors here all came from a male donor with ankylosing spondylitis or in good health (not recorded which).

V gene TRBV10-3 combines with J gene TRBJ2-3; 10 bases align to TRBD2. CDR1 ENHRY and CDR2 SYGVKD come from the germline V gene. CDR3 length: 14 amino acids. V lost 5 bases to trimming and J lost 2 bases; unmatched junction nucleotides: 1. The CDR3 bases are TGTGCCATCAGTAGCGGGAGGGACACAGATACGCAGTATTTT. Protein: CAISSGRDTDTQYF.

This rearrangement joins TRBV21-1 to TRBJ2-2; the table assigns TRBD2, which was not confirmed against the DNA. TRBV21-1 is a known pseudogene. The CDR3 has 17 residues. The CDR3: CASSKSLGRTNTGELFF. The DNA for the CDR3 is TGTGCCAGCAGCAAATCCCTTGGGAGAACTAACACCGGGGAGCTGTTTTTT.

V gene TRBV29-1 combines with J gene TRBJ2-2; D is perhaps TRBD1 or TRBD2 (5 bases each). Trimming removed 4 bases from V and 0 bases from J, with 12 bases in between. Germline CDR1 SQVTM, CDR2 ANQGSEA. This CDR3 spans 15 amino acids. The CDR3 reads CSVGPGPANTGELFF. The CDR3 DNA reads TGCAGCGTTGGGCCGGGACCCGCGAACACCGGGGAGCTGTTTTTT.

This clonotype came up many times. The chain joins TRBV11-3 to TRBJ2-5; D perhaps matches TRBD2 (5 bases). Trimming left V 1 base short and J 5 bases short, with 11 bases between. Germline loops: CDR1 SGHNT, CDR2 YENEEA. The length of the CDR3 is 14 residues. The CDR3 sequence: CASSLGGNGETQYF. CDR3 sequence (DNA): TGTGCCAGCAGCTTAGGAGGGAACGGGGAGACCCAGTACTTC.

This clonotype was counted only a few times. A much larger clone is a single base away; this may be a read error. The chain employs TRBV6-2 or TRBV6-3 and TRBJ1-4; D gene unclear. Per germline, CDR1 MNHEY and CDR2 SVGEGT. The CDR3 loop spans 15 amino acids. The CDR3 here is CVSSPRFGVGEKLFF. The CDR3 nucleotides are TGTGTCAGCAGTCCGCGCTTTGGAGTAGGTGAAAAACTGTTTTTT.

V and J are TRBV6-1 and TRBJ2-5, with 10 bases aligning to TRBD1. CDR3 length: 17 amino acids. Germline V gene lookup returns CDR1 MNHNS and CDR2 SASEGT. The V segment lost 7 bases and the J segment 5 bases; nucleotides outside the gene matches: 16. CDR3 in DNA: TGTGCCAGCATCGCGGCTCCCGGGACAGGGGTTGCGGAGACCCAGTACTTC. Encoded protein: CASIAAPGTGVAETQYF.